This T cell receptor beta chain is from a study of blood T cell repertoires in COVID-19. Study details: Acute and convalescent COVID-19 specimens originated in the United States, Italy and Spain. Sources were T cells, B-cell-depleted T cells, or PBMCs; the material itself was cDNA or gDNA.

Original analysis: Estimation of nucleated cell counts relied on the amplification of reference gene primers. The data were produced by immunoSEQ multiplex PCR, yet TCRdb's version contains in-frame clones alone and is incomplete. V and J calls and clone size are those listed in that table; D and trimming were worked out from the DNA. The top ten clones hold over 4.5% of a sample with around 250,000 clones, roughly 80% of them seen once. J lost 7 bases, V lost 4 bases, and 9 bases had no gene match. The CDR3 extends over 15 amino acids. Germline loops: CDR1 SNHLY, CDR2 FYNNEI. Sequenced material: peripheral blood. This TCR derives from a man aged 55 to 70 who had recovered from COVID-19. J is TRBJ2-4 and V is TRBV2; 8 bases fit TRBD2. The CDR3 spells CASSVWIAGMNIQYF. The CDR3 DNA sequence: TGTGCCAGCAGTGTTTGGATAGCGGGAATGAACATTCAGTACTTC.